The entry that follows covers one T cell receptor (beta chain) sequence. Its cognate antigen is unknown. These data are taken from a study of a mutant IDH1 vaccine in newly diagnosed glioma. Study information: Sex distribution of treated patients was about 62% male and 37.5% female; mean age was around 40 years. Before enrollment, the patients had been treated with radiotherapy alone, temozolomide alone, or both together. Most of them had received both. Study-wide findings and caveats: A vaccine-induced immune response developed in about 93% of the patients.

The data were produced by immunoSEQ multiplex PCR, yet TCRdb's version contains in-frame clones alone and is incomplete. The table records some 23,000 clones, about 92% of them present only once. Trimming left V 4 bases short and J 6 bases short, with 10 bases between. Germline V gene lookup returns CDR1 SNHLY and CDR2 FYNNEI. The CDR3 length is 14 residues. The time point here: baseline, week 1 (first vaccination visit). Treatment meaning: pre-vaccination baseline after standard-of-care therapy. Donors had new IDH1-mutant astrocytomas of WHO grade 3 or 4 (ATRX-lost). The J gene is TRBJ1-6, the V gene TRBV2; weak D call: TRBD1 (5 bases). This receptor was identified in a man in his forties or fifties with glioma. The sequencing here drew on PBMCs, taken from a glioma patient treated with radiotherapy, temozolomide or both. CDR3 protein: CASSVYGANSPLHF. In nucleotides, the CDR3 is TGTGCCAGCAGTGTATACGGGGCTAATTCACCCCTCCACTTT.